This is a list of T cell receptor beta chains from one sample in a study of blood T cell repertoires in COVID-19. The method was immunoSEQ multiplex PCR; TCRdb's version includes in-frame clones alone and lacks a portion of them. Of 98,000 or so clones detected, roughly four fifths appear once; the ten largest clones hold more than 3.5%. The sample was peripheral blood. The source is a woman in her 70s with acute or convalescent COVID-19. The CDR3 runs from the conserved cysteine through the conserved F or W. Each record gives: J gene, D gene, clone size, V gene, CDR3 length, CDR3 DNA, CDR3 protein. A D gene is named only where the DNA matches it firmly. Rows give clone size only sometimes, using once, few, many, or a class for an expanded clone.

J: TRBJ2-4; D: TRBD1; size: NA; V: TRBV19; length: 16; DNA: TGTGCCAGTACTTCTGACAGGGGAGCAGCCAAAAACATTCAGTACTTC; CDR3: CASTSDRGAAKNIQYF
J: TRBJ2-1; D: TRBD2; size: NA; V: TRBV5-1; length: 15; DNA: TGCGCCAGCAGCGGACTAGCGGGCCCCTACAATGAGCAGTTCTTC; CDR3: CASSGLAGPYNEQFF
J: TRBJ1-2; D: TRBD1; size: NA; V: TRBV5-4; length: 18; DNA: TGTGCCAGCAGACTGTTAGGGACAGGGGGCATTCGGGGCTATGGCTACACCTTC; CDR3: CASRLLGTGGIRGYGYTF
J: TRBJ1-2; D: NA; size: once; V: TRBV7-6; length: 14; DNA: TGTGCCAGCAGCTTAGACGCGGGGGGTTATGGCTACACCTTC; CDR3: CASSLDAGGYGYTF
J: TRBJ2-1; D: TRBD2; size: NA; V: TRBV7-6; length: 16; DNA: TGTGCCAGCAGCTTAGCCCCAGCGGGAGTGAACAATGAGCAGTTCTTC; CDR3: CASSLAPAGVNNEQFF
J: TRBJ1-6; D: TRBD1; size: NA; V: TRBV5-8; length: 14; DNA: TGTGCCAGCAGTTGGGGACAGGGGGTACCACCCCTCCACTTT; CDR3: CASSWGQGVPPLHF
J: TRBJ1-5; D: NA; size: NA; V: TRBV19; length: 16; DNA: TGTGCCAGTAGTCCACGACAGCCATATAGCAATCAGCCCCAGCATTTT; CDR3: CASSPRQPYSNQPQHF
J: TRBJ2-5; D: TRBD1; size: once; V: TRBV7-3; length: 16; DNA: TGTGCCAGCAGCTTAAATCCCACAGGGGGCGTGGAGACCCAGTACTTC; CDR3: CASSLNPTGGVETQYF
J: TRBJ1-1; D: NA; size: NA; V: TRBV11-2; length: 14; DNA: TGTGCCAGCAGCTTAGGCAGGGGGAACACTGAAGCTTTCTTT; CDR3: CASSLGRGNTEAFF
J: TRBJ2-2; D: NA; size: NA; V: TRBV10-3; length: 15; DNA: TGTGCCATCAGTGAATCACGGTACTACACCGGGGAGCTGTTTTTT; CDR3: CAISESRYYTGELFF
J: TRBJ2-5; D: NA; size: once; V: TRBV7-9; length: 13; DNA: TGTGCCAGCAGAAATACAGGTGGTGAGACCCAGTACTTC; CDR3: CASRNTGGETQYF
J: TRBJ1-2; D: NA; size: NA; V: TRBV19; length: 14; DNA: TGTGCCAGTAGTACCCGGGACTACATCTATGGCTACACCTTC; CDR3: CASSTRDYIYGYTF
J: TRBJ2-1; D: NA; size: NA; V: TRBV28; length: 15; DNA: TGTGCCACCAAAGGGAGCCGGACTAATCAGAATGAGCAGTTCTTC; CDR3: CATKGSRTNQNEQFF
J: TRBJ1-5; D: NA; size: NA; V: TRBV24-1; length: 16; DNA: TGTGCCACCAGTGACCCAAGCGGCGGAAACAATCAGCCCCAGCATTTT; CDR3: CATSDPSGGNNQPQHF
J: TRBJ1-5; D: NA; size: NA; V: TRBV28; length: 16; DNA: TGTGCCAGCAGAGGCCTCGACAGTGTGGGCAATCAGCCCCAGCATTTT; CDR3: CASRGLDSVGNQPQHF
J: TRBJ2-7; D: NA; size: NA; V: TRBV7-8; length: 15; DNA: TGTGCCAGCAGCCCCCGTGAGGGATCGGCAAGCGAGCAGTACTTC; CDR3: CASSPREGSASEQYF
J: TRBJ2-5; D: NA; size: NA; V: TRBV27; length: 16; DNA: TGTGCCAGCAGTTTGTATGGGAGCACTAACCAAGAGACCCAGTACTTC; CDR3: CASSLYGSTNQETQYF
J: TRBJ2-2; D: NA; size: few; V: TRBV18; length: 16; DNA: TGTGCCAGCTCACCTCTCGGGGGGCTGAACACCGGGGAGCTGTTTTTT; CDR3: CASSPLGGLNTGELFF
J: TRBJ2-3; D: TRBD2; size: NA; V: TRBV7-3; length: 17; DNA: TGTGCCAGCAGCTTAACCCCCGGGACTAGCGCCACAGATACGCAGTATTTT; CDR3: CASSLTPGTSATDTQYF
J: TRBJ2-3; D: TRBD2; size: once; V: TRBV7-3; length: 15; DNA: TGTGCCAGCAGCTCGACTAGCGGCCGCACAGATACGCAGTATTTT; CDR3: CASSSTSGRTDTQYF
J: TRBJ1-3; D: NA; size: NA; V: TRBV5-6; length: 15; DNA: TGTGCCAGCAGCCAGTACTGGGGGAGGGGAAACACCATATATTTT; CDR3: CASSQYWGRGNTIYF
J: TRBJ1-5; D: TRBD1; size: NA; V: TRBV5-4; length: 19; DNA: TGTGCCAGCAGCTTTCCACGCGGGACAGGTGATTATAGCAATCAGCCCCAGCATTTT; CDR3: CASSFPRGTGDYSNQPQHF
J: TRBJ1-1; D: NA; size: NA; V: TRBV28; length: 15; DNA: TGTGCCAGCAGTTTACTTCAGGAACAGGTCACTGAAGCTTTCTTT; CDR3: CASSLLQEQVTEAFF
J: TRBJ2-7; D: TRBD1; size: NA; V: TRBV19; length: 13; DNA: TGTGCCAGTAAGGGACAGGGGCTCTACGAGCAGTACTTC; CDR3: CASKGQGLYEQYF
J: TRBJ1-5; D: NA; size: NA; V: TRBV15; length: 16; DNA: TGTGCCACCAGCATGGACACGACCTTACCAGGTCAGCCCCAGCATTTT; CDR3: CATSMDTTLPGQPQHF
J: TRBJ2-5; D: NA; size: few; V: TRBV2; length: 14; DNA: TGTGCCAGCAGTGATAACATGTATCAAGAGACCCAGTACTTC; CDR3: CASSDNMYQETQYF
J: TRBJ1-4; D: TRBD1; size: NA; V: TRBV5-1; length: 15; DNA: TGCGCCAGCAGCTCCACGACAGGGGAGGGTGAAAAACTGTTTTTT; CDR3: CASSSTTGEGEKLFF
J: TRBJ1-1; D: NA; size: many; V: TRBV29-1; length: 12; DNA: TGCAGCGCTACGTCGGGAAACACTGAAGCTTTCTTT; CDR3: CSATSGNTEAFF
J: TRBJ1-2; D: TRBD1; size: NA; V: TRBV5-1; length: 12; DNA: TGCGCCAGCAGCTCGGGACAGGGCTTCTTTACCTTC; CDR3: CASSSGQGFFTF
J: TRBJ1-4; D: TRBD1; size: NA; V: TRBV4-1; length: 16; DNA: TGCGCCAGCAGCCCCCAGAACAGGGGGGGAGGAGAAAAACTGTTTTTT; CDR3: CASSPQNRGGGEKLFF
J: TRBJ1-2; D: NA; size: NA; V: TRBV27; length: 13; DNA: TGTGCCAGCAGTTTATATCCGGGGAGCGGCTACACCTTC; CDR3: CASSLYPGSGYTF
J: TRBJ2-5; D: NA; size: NA; V: TRBV18; length: 15; DNA: TGTGCCAGCTCAAGGGGGAGAGGGACCAAAGAGACCCAGTACTTC; CDR3: CASSRGRGTKETQYF
J: TRBJ1-1; D: NA; size: NA; V: TRBV7-3; length: 16; DNA: TGTGCCAGCAGCCTTGCCGGAGGGTACGGAGGAACTGAAGCTTTCTTT; CDR3: CASSLAGGYGGTEAFF
J: TRBJ1-1; D: NA; size: NA; V: TRBV5-1; length: 15; DNA: TGCGCCAGCAGCTTGGGACAAACCACGAACACTGAAGCTTTCTTT; CDR3: CASSLGQTTNTEAFF
J: TRBJ1-3; D: TRBD1; size: NA; V: TRBV28; length: 14; DNA: TGTGCCAGCAGAGATACAGGGGCCGGAAACACCATATATTTT; CDR3: CASRDTGAGNTIYF
J: TRBJ1-4; D: TRBD1; size: few; V: TRBV18; length: 15; DNA: TGTGCCAGCTCACATTCCCGGGACAGGGCTGAAAAACTGTTTTTT; CDR3: CASSHSRDRAEKLFF
J: TRBJ2-1; D: TRBD1; size: NA; V: TRBV10-3; length: 18; DNA: TGTGCCATCAGTGAGTCCGGCGCCGGGACAGGGGCCTACAATGAGCAGTTCTTC; CDR3: CAISESGAGTGAYNEQFF
J: TRBJ2-5; D: TRBD2; size: NA; V: TRBV6-1; length: 15; DNA: TGTGCCAGCAGTATAGGGACTAGTCGGGGAGAGACCCAGTACTTC; CDR3: CASSIGTSRGETQYF
J: TRBJ1-5; D: TRBD1; size: NA; V: TRBV2; length: 14; DNA: TGTGCCAGCAGTGGGGGACAGAGGAAACAGCCCCAGCATTTT; CDR3: CASSGGQRKQPQHF
J: TRBJ2-5; D: TRBD2; size: once; V: TRBV25-1; length: 17; DNA: TGTGCCAGCAGTCACCACTCTAGCGGGGGGACACAAGAGACCCAGTACTTC; CDR3: CASSHHSSGGTQETQYF
J: TRBJ2-6; D: NA; size: once; V: TRBV6-2/TRBV6-3; length: 15; DNA: TGTGCCAGCAGTACACCCTTTTTTGGGGCCAACGTCCTGACTTTC; CDR3: CASSTPFFGANVLTF
J: TRBJ1-4; D: NA; size: NA; V: TRBV2; length: 15; DNA: TGTGCCAGCCGCCTGGCTGAAGAACTTGGAGGAAAACTGTTTTTT; CDR3: CASRLAEELGGKLFF
J: TRBJ2-3; D: NA; size: NA; V: TRBV6-5; length: 12; DNA: TGTGCCAGCCGGGAGAGCGGAGATACGCAGTATTTT; CDR3: CASRESGDTQYF
J: TRBJ1-1; D: NA; size: NA; V: TRBV13; length: 13; DNA: TGTGCCAGCAGCTTATCCGGGAACACTGAAGCTTTCTTT; CDR3: CASSLSGNTEAFF
J: TRBJ1-3; D: NA; size: few; V: TRBV5-1; length: 14; DNA: TGCGCCAGCGGGCAGGGGAAAGGAGGAAACACCATATATTTT; CDR3: CASGQGKGGNTIYF
J: TRBJ1-6; D: NA; size: NA; V: TRBV28; length: 15; DNA: TGTGCCAGCAGTTCGTACCCAGAGAGGAGTTCACCCCTCCACTTT; CDR3: CASSSYPERSSPLHF
J: TRBJ1-2; D: TRBD1; size: NA; V: TRBV3-1/TRBV3-2; length: 14; DNA: TGTGCCAGCAGCCAGGGACAGGGAAAGAGTGGCTACACCTTC; CDR3: CASSQGQGKSGYTF
J: TRBJ2-5; D: TRBD2; size: NA; V: TRBV7-6; length: 15; DNA: TGTGCCAGCAGCTGGACGACTAGCGGGAGTGAGACCCAGTACTTC; CDR3: CASSWTTSGSETQYF
J: TRBJ1-2; D: TRBD1; size: NA; V: TRBV29-1; length: 15; DNA: TGCAGCGTTGAACCCCCGGACAGGGAAGGCTATGGCTACACCTTC; CDR3: CSVEPPDREGYGYTF
J: TRBJ2-1; D: NA; size: NA; V: TRBV5-4; length: 16; DNA: TGTGCCAGCAGCTTGGGGTCCAGCGGTTATTACAATGAGCAGTTCTTC; CDR3: CASSLGSSGYYNEQFF
J: TRBJ1-2; D: NA; size: NA; V: TRBV12-3/TRBV12-4; length: 12; DNA: TGTGCCAGCAGGGCGGGGTACTATGGCTACACCTTC; CDR3: CASRAGYYGYTF
J: TRBJ1-5; D: NA; size: few; V: TRBV5-1; length: 15; DNA: TGCGCCAGCAGCTTGGCCGGGCGGGTAGGTCAGCCCCAGCATTTT; CDR3: CASSLAGRVGQPQHF
J: TRBJ1-1; D: NA; size: NA; V: TRBV6-6; length: 16; DNA: TGTGCCAGCAGTTACTCGGGGACACCCATGAACACTGAAGCTTTCTTT; CDR3: CASSYSGTPMNTEAFF
J: TRBJ1-6; D: TRBD1; size: NA; V: TRBV2; length: 16; DNA: TGTGCCAGCAGTTGGGACAGGCCCGGCTATAATTCACCCCTCCACTTT; CDR3: CASSWDRPGYNSPLHF
J: TRBJ2-7; D: TRBD1; size: NA; V: TRBV6-2/TRBV6-3; length: 14; DNA: TGTGCCAGCAGTTACGGACAGGGGACTTACGAGCAGTACTTC; CDR3: CASSYGQGTYEQYF
J: TRBJ2-2; D: NA; size: NA; V: TRBV4-2; length: 18; DNA: TGTGCCAGCAGCCAGAGAATAGGGCGGGACCTAAACACCGGGGAGCTGTTTTTT; CDR3: CASSQRIGRDLNTGELFF
J: TRBJ1-1; D: TRBD1; size: NA; V: TRBV7-2; length: 15; DNA: TGTGCCAGCAGCCCAGGGGGATCGCAGTCTTTTGAAGCTTTCTTT; CDR3: CASSPGGSQSFEAFF
J: TRBJ1-3; D: NA; size: NA; V: TRBV12-3/TRBV12-4; length: 13; DNA: TGTGCCAGCAGTCTGCGGGAGACGGGCACCATATATTTT; CDR3: CASSLRETGTIYF
J: TRBJ1-4; D: TRBD1; size: NA; V: TRBV2; length: 13; DNA: TGTGCCAGCAGAGGACAGGGGGGCGAAAAACTGTTTTTT; CDR3: CASRGQGGEKLFF
J: TRBJ2-3; D: TRBD1; size: NA; V: TRBV5-1; length: 14; DNA: TGCGCCAGCAGCCGGGGACAGGCCGTAGATACGCAGTATTTT; CDR3: CASSRGQAVDTQYF